The source of this TCR beta chain is a study of cytomegalovirus exposure and HLA in healthy donors. This clone was seen once. Its specificity is not known. The assay was immunoSEQ multiplex PCR, and TCRdb's table has in-frame clones only and misses some. Here the sample spans 180,000 or so clones, about 89% being singletons. The donors were part of the validation cohort, which consisted of about 120 subjects and was separate from the first cohort of about 650 subjects. Study-wide results and caveats: Subsequent analysis revealed that first-cohort TCR clusters tended to co-occur in the roughly 120 validation repertoires. The study listed under 200 cytomegalovirus-associated TCR beta chains.

With 1 base clipped from V and 6 bases from J, the junction kept 5 bases outside the gene matches. Per the germline V gene, CDR1 is SGHRS and CDR2 is YFSETQ. This CDR3 spans 17 amino acids. The TCR originated in a man aged 18 to 35 in good health and CMV-seropositive. The J gene is TRBJ2-2, the V gene TRBV5-1, with 14 bases lining up with TRBD2. The sample taken for sequencing was PBMCs. The CDR3 nucleotides are TGCGCCAGCAGCTTGTACGGGACTAGCGGGAGTGCCGGGGAGCTGTTTTTT. This sequence encodes CASSLYGTSGSAGELFF.